This paragraph reports one T cell receptor beta chain. Antigen specificity is unknown. The V and J ends lost 8 bases and 0 bases respectively, with 14 bases between them. Germline V gene data show CDR1 as SNHLY and CDR2 as FYNNEI. The length of the CDR3 is 15 residues. Clones were read by immunoSEQ multiplex PCR, and TCRdb kept only the in-frame ones, dropping some. This table holds about 280,000 clones, approximately 90% found once. The record originates from a study of cytomegalovirus exposure and HLA in healthy donors. Study conclusions and caveats: TCR beta chains numbering some 160 were designated cytomegalovirus-associated.

Sequenced input: PBMCs. The sequence was obtained from a woman aged 18-30 years in good health and CMV-seronegative. The chain recombines TRBV2 with TRBJ2-1; the D gene is possibly TRBD2 (5 bases). CDR3 coding DNA: TGTGCCAGCCGGGTTCGGGGTAGCTCCTACAATGAGCAGTTCTTC. This gives the protein CASRVRGSSYNEQFF.